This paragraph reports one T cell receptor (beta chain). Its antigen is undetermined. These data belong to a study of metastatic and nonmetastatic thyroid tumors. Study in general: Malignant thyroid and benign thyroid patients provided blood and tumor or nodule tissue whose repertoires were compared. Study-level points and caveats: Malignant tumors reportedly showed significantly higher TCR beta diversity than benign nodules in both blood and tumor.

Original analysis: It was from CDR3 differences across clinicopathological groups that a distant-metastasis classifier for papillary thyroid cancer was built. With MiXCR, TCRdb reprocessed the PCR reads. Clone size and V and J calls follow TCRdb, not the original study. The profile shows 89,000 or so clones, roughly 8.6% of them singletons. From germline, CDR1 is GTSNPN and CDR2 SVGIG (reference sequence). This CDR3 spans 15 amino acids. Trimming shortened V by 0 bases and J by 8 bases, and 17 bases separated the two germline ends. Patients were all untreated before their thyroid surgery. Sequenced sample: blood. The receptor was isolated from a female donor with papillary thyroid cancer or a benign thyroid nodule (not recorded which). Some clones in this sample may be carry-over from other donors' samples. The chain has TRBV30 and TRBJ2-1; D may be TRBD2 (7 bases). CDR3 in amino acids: CAWSVRGAGYDEQFF. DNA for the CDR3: TGTGCCTGGAGTGTACGGGGGGCTGGTTACGATGAGCAGTTCTTC.